This T cell receptor (beta chain) comes out of a study of T cells in Graves' hyperthyroidism and ophthalmopathy. RNA transcripts provided the source from which TCR beta CDR3 regions were amplified. The HTBI primer set served for first-round RT-PCR of the TCR CDR3. TCRdb passed the multiplex PCR reads through MiXCR, listing each CDR3 protein once. The sample contains approximately 400,000 distinct CDR3 sequences, about 15% of which appear only once. This clonotype was detected a few times. Those with hyperthyroidism were 18 to 65 years old, newly diagnosed, and ill for under 2 months. Uncontrolled infections, other autoimmune diseases, pregnancy or lactation led to exclusion of patients. The study based diagnoses on clinical symptoms, serum thyroxine and TRAb, thyroid ultrasound and orbital computed tomography. The sequencing input was blood. The receptor comes from a woman in her thirties with Graves' hyperthyroidism.

The CDR3 spells CASSPQTGTTYEQYF. In DNA form, the CDR3 reads TGTGCCAGCAGCCCTCAGACCGGGACAACCTACGAGCAGTACTTC. This chain joins TRBV9 and TRBJ2-7; D perhaps matches TRBD1 (6 bases). In germline, CDR1 is SGDLS, CDR2 YYNGEE. The CDR3 extends over 15 amino acids. Trimming removed 4 bases from V and 2 bases from J, with 16 bases in between.